The source of this T cell receptor (beta chain) is a study of blood T cell repertoires in COVID-19. Study context: Material from acute and convalescent COVID-19 was sourced from the United States, Italy and Spain.

The germline V gene encodes CDR1 MGHDK and CDR2 SYGVNS. The CDR3 sequence is 16 residues long. V lost 4 bases to trimming and J lost 2 bases, with 17 bases between them. Original data processing: Amplification of reference gene primers was used by the study to estimate nucleated cell counts. TCRdb keeps only in-frame clones here, not all; method: immunoSEQ multiplex PCR. V, J and clone size reflect that table, while D and trimming were determined from the DNA. There are under 350,000 clones in the sample; 85% to 90% occur only once, and around 3.6% lies in the top ten. The chain has TRBV25-1 and TRBJ1-2; D might be TRBD1 (6 bases). This clonotype was obtained from a man between 18 and 35 years old with active or convalescent COVID-19. What was sequenced was peripheral blood. The CDR3 DNA reads as TGTGCCAGCAGTGGGCACAGGGATTCTTCCAACTATGGCTACACCTTC. Amino acid sequence: CASSGHRDSSNYGYTF.